A single sample gave rise to the 20 T cell receptor beta chains below, sequenced in a study of molecular identifiers for immune sequencing clone quantification. TCRdb redid the calling of the PCR reads with MiXCR, one entry per CDR3 protein. This sample has 70,000 to 90,000 distinct CDR3 sequences, with around 20% found just once. Material for sequencing was naive CD8+ T cells from blood, with Jurkat cell RNA spiked in. The sample's subset: FACS-sorted CD8+CD4-CCR7+CD45RA+ naive T cells. These receptors were collected from a human donor in good health. Some libraries in this study had Jurkat cell RNA spiked in.

This clonotype was counted only a few times. The chain joins TRBV2 to TRBJ1-5; TRBD1 agrees at 8 bases. The length of the CDR3 is 14 residues. Per the germline V gene, CDR1 is SNHLY and CDR2 is FYNNEI. V lost 3 bases, J lost 6 bases, and 4 bases stayed unmatched. The CDR3 nucleotides read TGTGCCAGCAGTGATAGACAGGGGTCTCAGCCCCAGCATTTT. This codes for CASSDRQGSQPQHF.

This clonotype appeared many times. This chain links TRBV27 with TRBJ1-1; D unclear. Germline CDR1 MNHEY, CDR2 SMNVEV (reference sequence). V was shortened by 4 bases and J by 3 bases, with 15 bases between the two germline ends. This CDR3 comprises 15 residues. The CDR3 DNA reads TGTGCCAGCAGTTATTTAGGACCAAAGGACACTGAAGCTTTCTTT. Its translation: CASSYLGPKDTEAFF.

Many counts were recorded for this clonotype. The rearrangement joins TRBV6-2 or TRBV6-3 to TRBJ2-7; D gene ambiguous. Germline assignment: CDR1 MNHEY and CDR2 SVGEGT. The CDR3 contains 14 residues. Trimming removed 6 bases at V and 3 bases at J, with 15 bases between. Here the CDR3 reads CASSRLQPYYEQYF. DNA for the CDR3: TGTGCCAGCAGCAGACTCCAACCATACTACGAGCAGTACTTC.

This clonotype was recorded at least ten times. The chain employs TRBV27 and TRBJ1-5; D call uncertain. Deletions cut 1 base from V and 7 bases from J, with 8 bases between. This CDR3 comprises 13 residues. Germline V lookup: CDR1 MNHEY, CDR2 SMNVEV (reference sequence). CDR3: CASSLLGGQPQHF. In DNA, the CDR3 is TGTGCCAGCAGTTTATTGGGAGGGCAGCCCCAGCATTTT.

This clonotype was recorded many times. J is TRBJ2-3 and V is TRBV6-5; D gene ambiguous. Trimming removed 4 bases at V and 5 bases at J, with 16 bases between. The germline CDR1 and CDR2 sequences are MNHEY and SVGAGI. The CDR3 loop spans 15 amino acids. CDR3 bases: TGTGCCAGCAGTTCCCTCCACGCGGACGGAGATACGCAGTATTTT. It codes for CASSSLHADGDTQYF.

This clonotype has a count of ten or more. J is TRBJ2-7 and V is TRBV9; TRBD2 is a possible D gene (7 bases). Germline V gives CDR1 SGDLS, CDR2 YYNGEE. CDR3 size: 17 residues. V lost 0 bases and J lost 5, with 21 bases in between. The CDR3 loop reads CASSVGPGAGVSHEQYF. The CDR3 DNA sequence: TGTGCCAGCAGCGTAGGCCCAGGGGCGGGAGTATCGCACGAGCAGTACTTC. The variable domain in full, with the rest retrieved from reference TRBV9 and TRBJ2-7, is DSGVTQTPKHLITATGQRVTLRCSPRSGDLSVYWYQQSLDQGLQFLIQYYNGEERAKGNILERFSAQQFPDLHSELNLSSLELGDSALYFCASSVGPGAGVSHEQYFGPGTRLTVT.

This clonotype was seen many times. This chain uses TRBV20-1 with TRBJ2-7; TRBD2 matches 8 bases. The CDR3 has 13 residues. Trimming took 3 bases from V and 2 from J; bases not matched to a gene: 3. Per the germline V gene, CDR1 is DFQATT and CDR2 is SNEGSKA (reference sequence). The CDR3 region is CSASLGLAYEQYF. DNA of the CDR3: TGCAGTGCTAGTTTGGGACTAGCCTACGAGCAGTACTTC.

The chain combines TRBV7-6 with TRBJ2-1; D is unclear. V lost 1 base to trimming and J lost 5 bases, with 12 bases between them. CDR1 SGHVS and CDR2 FNYEAQ come from the germline V gene. CDR3 size: 15 residues. Written as DNA, the CDR3 is TGTGCCAGCAGCTTAGAGTTATCGGCAGACAATGAGCAGTTCTTC. It encodes CASSLELSADNEQFF.

This clonotype is a singleton in its sample. Given the absence of the conserved phenylalanine or tryptophan at the CDR3 end, a read error is likely. V is TRBV29-1 and J is TRBJ1-1, with a tentative D call TRBD1 (6 bases). Germline V gives CDR1 SQVTM, CDR2 ANQGSEA. The CDR3 has 12 residues. V was trimmed by 4 bases and J by 5 bases, leaving 11 bases between them. The CDR3 reads CSVVGGLTEAFL. The CDR3 DNA reads TGCAGCGTTGTTGGGGGGCTTACTGAAGCTTTCTTG.

On this clonotype: A much larger clonotype is one base distant, so this may be a read error. The chain joins TRBV6-5 to TRBJ2-3; the D gene is possibly TRBD1 (5 bases). Germline V gene lookup returns CDR1 MNHEY and CDR2 SVGAGI. The CDR3 has 14 amino acids. V dropped 0 bases and J dropped 14 bases, with 18 bases sitting between them. CDR3 sequence reads: CASSYSLPSAGRYF. Here the CDR3 DNA reads TGTGCCAGCAGTTACTCGCTTCCGTCCGCAGGGCGGTATTTT.

Remarks on this clonotype: This may be a read error: a much more frequent sequence differs by one nucleotide. The chain has TRBV7-9 and TRBJ1-5, with 7 positions matching TRBD1. Germline V CDR1 and CDR2: SEHNR, FQNEAQ (reference sequence). The CDR3 spans 13 residues. The CDR3, as DNA: TGTACCAGCAGCTTTGAAGGGGGCGGCCCCCAGCATTTT. Its protein product is CTSSFEGGGPQHF.

This clonotype has a count of ten or more. The chain has TRBV12-3 or TRBV12-4 and TRBJ2-7, with D uncertain. Trimming shortened V by 4 bases and J by 5 bases, and 12 bases separated the two germline ends. The CDR3 is 13 amino acids. CDR3 region: CASSYGSVDEQYF. In DNA, the CDR3 is TGTGCCAGCAGTTATGGCAGTGTCGACGAGCAGTACTTC.

On this clonotype: Since a much larger clone is just one base distant, this may be a read error. J is TRBJ1-4 and V is TRBV7-8; perhaps TRBD1 as D (6 bases). The CDR3 sequence is 15 residues long. From germline, CDR1 is SGHVS and CDR2 FQNEAQ. The CDR3 DNA reads TGTGCCAGCAGCCATCGGACAGCTTGGGATGAAAAACTGCTTTTT. This gives the protein CASSHRTAWDEKLLF.

This clonotype was observed many times. The CDR3 loop is CASSEGQGGPDTQYF. DNA for the CDR3: TGTGCCAGCAGTGAGGGACAGGGGGGACCAGATACGCAGTATTTT. J is TRBJ2-3 and V is TRBV2; 11 nucleotides match TRBD1. The CDR3 totals 15 residues. CDR1 and CDR2 (germline): SNHLY, FYNNEI. Germline trimming cut 3 bases from V and 4 bases from J; bases unmatched to any gene: 3.

The chain carries TRBV7-4 and TRBJ2-7; possible D gene TRBD1, 7 bases. V lost 4 bases, J lost 7 bases, and 17 bases lay in between. The CDR3 spans 14 residues. Per germline, CDR1 SGHVT and CDR2 SQSDAQ. CDR3 protein: CASSYLGQAGEQYF. CDR3 in DNA: TGTGCCAGCAGCTACCTCGGACAGGCGGGGGAGCAGTACTTC.

This chain joins TRBV4-3 and TRBJ2-7, with no clear D. Germline V gene sequence: CDR1 LGHNA, CDR2 YSLEER. The V end lost 1 base, the J end lost 4 bases, and 17 bases lay between the germline ends. The CDR3 loop spans 16 amino acids. The CDR3: CASSQGVGQSSYEQYF. The CDR3, as DNA: TGCGCCAGCAGCCAAGGGGTGGGTCAGTCTTCTTACGAGCAGTACTTC.

This clonotype was counted ten times or more. V usage is TRBV4-2 and J usage is TRBJ2-7, with D unclear. This CDR3 spans 12 amino acids. CDR1 is LGHNA, CDR2 YNFKEQ, per germline. Between the trimmed V and J ends, which lost 6 bases and 7 bases, there was a span of 13 bases. CDR3 bases: TGTGCCAGCAGTCCCGAGACCTTGGAGCAGTACTTC. It specifies CASSPETLEQYF.

The chain is built from TRBV6-5 and TRBJ1-4, with 7 bases matching TRBD1. The germline V gene has CDR1 MNHEY and CDR2 SVGAGI. CDR3 length: 15 residues. The trim removed 0 bases at V and 4 bases at J, leaving 2 bases unmatched. Here the CDR3 DNA reads TGTGCCAGCAGTTACTCGGGACAGAATAATGAAAAACTGTTTTTT. It is translated as CASSYSGQNNEKLFF.

This clonotype was seen ten or more times. V and J are TRBV4-1 and TRBJ2-4; D gene unclear. The germline V gene has CDR1 MGHRA and CDR2 YSYEKL. The CDR3 contains 14 residues. Deletions cut 1 base from V and 2 bases from J, with 6 bases between. CDR3 nucleotide sequence: TGCGCCAGCAGCCAAGGACTTTCCAAAAACATTCAGTACTTC. Translating gives CASSQGLSKNIQYF.

The sample holds many counts of this clonotype. The chain joins TRBV7-9 to TRBJ1-1; D unclear. This CDR3 is 13 amino acids long. Germline V gene lookup returns CDR1 SEHNR and CDR2 FQNEAQ (reference sequence). Trimming pared 3 bases from V and 3 bases from J, leaving 8 bases between. CDR3: CASSFPADTEAFF. Written as DNA, the CDR3 is TGTGCCAGCAGCTTCCCAGCGGACACTGAAGCTTTCTTT.